This T cell receptor (beta chain) was recovered during a study of tumor-infiltrating lymphocytes in primary liver carcinoma. Study-wide results and caveats: Only about 8-24% of top clones showed up in all five tumor regions.

Priming with a constant-region primer yielded TCR beta cDNA from 450 to 550 ng total RNA. Library construction for TCR beta comprised three nested multiplex PCR rounds performed with slightly modified ARM-PCR. Investigators reported that the first two PCR rounds, at roughly 10 cycles each, used TRBV1-TRBV30 forward primers with a C-beta reverse primer. TCRdb reprocessed the multiplex PCR reads with MiXCR, giving one entry per CDR3 protein. The table records roughly 24,000 distinct CDR3 sequences, roughly three quarters of them present only once. Extraction of RNA together with DNA used about 17-34 mg of unsorted bulk tissue. For this clonotype: The antigen remains undetermined. At one boundary the junction diverges from the germline segment, which might be a read error.

The CDR3 extends over 18 amino acids. CDR1 LGHNA and CDR2 YSLEER come from the germline V gene. Sample: liver tumor tissue from sampling region 5. Subset reported: tumor region T5, tumor centre. The chain recombines TRBV4-3 with TRBJ2-3, with D perhaps TRBD2 (5 bases). This receptor was identified in a woman in her twenties or thirties with primary liver carcinoma and hepatitis B virus infection. The DNA of the CDR3 is TGCACCAGCAGCCAGTCGGTCTGCCTGGGAGATCCCGATGATACGCAGTATTTT. Amino acids: CTSSQSVCLGDPDDTQYF.